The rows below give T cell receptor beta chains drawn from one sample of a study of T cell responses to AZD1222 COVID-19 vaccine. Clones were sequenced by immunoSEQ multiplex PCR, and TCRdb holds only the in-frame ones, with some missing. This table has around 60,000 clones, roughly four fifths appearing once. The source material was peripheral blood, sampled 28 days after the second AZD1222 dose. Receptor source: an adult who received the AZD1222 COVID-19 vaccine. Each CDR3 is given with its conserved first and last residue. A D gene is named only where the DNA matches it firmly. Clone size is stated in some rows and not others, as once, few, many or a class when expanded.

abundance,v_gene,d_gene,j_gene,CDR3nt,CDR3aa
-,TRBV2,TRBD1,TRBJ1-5,TGTGCCAGCAGTACACCGGGACAGGTTCTTAGCAATCAGCCCCAGCATTTT,CASSTPGQVLSNQPQHF
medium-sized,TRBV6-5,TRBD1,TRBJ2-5,TGTGCCAGCAGTTACGACAGGGGCGGGGAGACCCAGTACTTC,CASSYDRGGETQYF
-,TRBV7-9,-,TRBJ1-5,TGTGCCAGCAGCTTGCAGGGTAGCAATCAGCCCCAGCATTTT,CASSLQGSNQPQHF
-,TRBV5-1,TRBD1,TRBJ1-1,TGCGCCAGCAGCAGGGGACAGGTAGGCTCTGAAGCTTTCTTT,CASSRGQVGSEAFF
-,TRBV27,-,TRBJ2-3,TGTGCCAGCAGGGGATTCCTAGGTGCAGATACGCAGTATTTT,CASRGFLGADTQYF
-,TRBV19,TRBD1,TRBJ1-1,TGTGCCAGTAGTCCCATAGGGACAGGTAACACTGAAGCTTTCTTT,CASSPIGTGNTEAFF
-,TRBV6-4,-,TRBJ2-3,TGTGCCAGCAGTCCCCCGGCGGAGGCAGATACGCAGTATTTT,CASSPPAEADTQYF
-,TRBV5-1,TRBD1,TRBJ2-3,TGCGCCAGCAGCACGGGACAGGGCTCAGATACGCAGTATTTT,CASSTGQGSDTQYF
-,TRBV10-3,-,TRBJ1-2,TGTGCCATCAGTGAGTCTAGGGGGATCTATGGCTACACCTTC,CAISESRGIYGYTF
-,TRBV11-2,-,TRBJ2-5,TGTGCCAGCAGGCAGGTGTCTCAAGAGACCCAGTACTTC,CASRQVSQETQYF
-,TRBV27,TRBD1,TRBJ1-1,TGTGCCAGCAGCCGCACCCCCCCCGGGACAGCTAAAGAAGCTTTCTTT,CASSRTPPGTAKEAFF
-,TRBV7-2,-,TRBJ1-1,TGTGCCAGCAGCTTAGCGCATGGGAACACTGAAGCTTTCTTT,CASSLAHGNTEAFF
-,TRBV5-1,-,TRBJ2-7,TGCGCCAGCAAGGACACCTCCTACGAGCAGTACTTC,CASKDTSYEQYF
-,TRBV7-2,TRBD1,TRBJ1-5,TGTGCCAGCAGCTTAAAAGGGGGCGCAGGTCAGCCCCAGCATTTT,CASSLKGGAGQPQHF
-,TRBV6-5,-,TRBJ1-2,TGTGCCAGCAGCCCCGGTGGGATTGCCAACTATGGCTACACCTTC,CASSPGGIANYGYTF
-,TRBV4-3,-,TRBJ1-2,TGCGCCAGCAGCCAAGAAGTTGGGTCTGCTAACTATGGCTACACCTTC,CASSQEVGSANYGYTF
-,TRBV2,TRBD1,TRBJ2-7,TGTGCCAGCAGTGAAGTAGGACAGGGAGGCTACGAGCAGTACTTC,CASSEVGQGGYEQYF
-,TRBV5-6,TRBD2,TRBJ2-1,TGTGCCAGCAGTCCCCTGCGAGGGGCGGGACTAGGGGCTGAGCAGTTCTTC,CASSPLRGAGLGAEQFF
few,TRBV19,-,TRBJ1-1,TGTGCCAGTAGTATGCAGGGCTCGGGCACTGAAGCTTTCTTT,CASSMQGSGTEAFF